This T cell receptor (beta chain) derives from a study of sequential checkpoint blockade in melanoma. About the study: Some 90 pretreatment tumor DNA samples were TCRβ immunosequenced.

Treatment here: randomized to nivolumab then ipilimumab (arm A) or the reverse (arm B). By its share, this clone is large. The germline V gene has CDR1 SGHNT and CDR2 YENEEA. J was trimmed by 1 base and V by 5 bases; bases with no gene match: 7. This CDR3 has 15 residues. Here immunoSEQ multiplex PCR was the method, and the copy in TCRdb shows in-frame clones only, minus some. The table includes some 270 clones, over 20% detected once. This chain joins TRBV11-3 and TRBJ2-7, with 8 bases identical to TRBD1. The material sequenced was tumor tissue (inferred from file names), taken from a patient given nivolumab and ipilimumab in sequence. This sequence originates from a human donor with melanoma. The CDR3 DNA reads TGTGCCAGCAGCCCCGGGACAGGAAAGTCCTACGAGCAGTACTTC. It specifies CASSPGTGKSYEQYF.